These 10 T cell receptor beta chains originate from one sample sequenced in a study of T cells after yellow fever vaccination. TCRdb reanalysed the 5' RACE reads using MiXCR and keeps one entry per CDR3 protein. This sample has about 330,000 distinct CDR3 sequences; approximately 4% occur once, and the top ten carry roughly 25%. The sample here was PBMCs, taken 5 days after the yellow fever booster vaccination. These receptors came from a man aged 18 to 30 who received the YFV17D yellow fever vaccine.

The table lists this clonotype with a few counts. V usage is TRBV7-2 and J usage is TRBJ1-2; D possibly corresponds to TRBD1 (5 bases). Germline-derived CDR1 and CDR2 are SGHTA and FQGNSA. The V gene lost 5 bases and the J gene lost 2 bases, with 12 bases spanning the gap. There are 14 residues in the CDR3. The CDR3 protein is CASSPRQRNYGYTF. The CDR3 DNA follows: TGTGCCAGCAGCCCCCGACAGAGGAACTATGGCTACACCTTC.

This chain uses TRBV21-1 with TRBJ1-1. TRBV21-1 is tagged as a pseudogene. The CDR3 has 13 amino acids. CDR3 in DNA: TGTGCCAGCAGCAATATCCGGAACACTGAAGCTTTCTTT. Translated, it gives CASSNIRNTEAFF.

The chain combines TRBV7-2 with TRBJ1-6; D not resolved. Trimming pared 1 base from V and 11 bases from J, leaving 6 bases between. Germline CDR1 reads SGHTA; CDR2 reads FQGNSA. This CDR3 is built from 12 residues. For the CDR3, the DNA is TGTGCCAGCAGCTTAGAAGCCCCACCCCTCCACTTT. This gives the protein CASSLEAPPLHF.

Only a few counts were recorded for this clonotype. This chain joins TRBV29-1 and TRBJ2-1; possibly TRBD1 or TRBD2 for D (5 bases each). CDR1 and CDR2 from the germline V gene are SQVTM and ANQGSEA. V dropped 7 bases and J dropped 0 bases, with 19 bases sitting between them. The CDR3 sequence is 16 residues long. The CDR3 nucleotides are TGCAGCGCGGGGCCCGGGTCTGACGACTCCTACAATGAGCAGTTCTTC. Translated: CSAGPGSDDSYNEQFF.

This clonotype was detected a few times. The chain carries TRBV20-1 and TRBJ1-5; 7 bases map to TRBD1. J lost 6 bases, V lost 0 bases, and 8 bases had no gene match. Germline values: CDR1 DFQATT, CDR2 SNEGSKA (reference sequence). The CDR3 totals 15 residues. The DNA of the CDR3 is TGCAGTGCTAGAGAGACAGGGCATCGGGGTCAGCCCCAGCATTTT. It codes for CSARETGHRGQPQHF.

This clonotype was counted a few times. V usage is TRBV3-1 and J usage is TRBJ2-7; D uncertain. The CDR3 loop spans 14 amino acids. Between the trimmed V and J ends, which lost 4 bases and 0 bases, there was a span of 10 bases. The germline V gene has CDR1 LGHDT and CDR2 YNNKEL (reference sequence). CDR3 in DNA: TGTGCCAGCAGCCGAATTCTGAGCTCCTACGAGCAGTACTTC. It encodes CASSRILSSYEQYF.

This clonotype was counted a few times. The chain employs TRBV6-6 and TRBJ1-2; D is undetermined. V lost 0 bases to trimming and J lost 0 bases, with 11 bases between them. This CDR3 is built from 16 residues. Per the germline V gene, CDR1 is MNHNY and CDR2 is SVGAGI (reference sequence). The CDR3 reads CASSYSTTVTNYGYTF. CDR3 nucleotides: TGTGCCAGCAGTTACTCAACCACCGTAACTAACTATGGCTACACCTTC.

This clonotype was recorded a few times. The chain links TRBV6-2 or TRBV6-3 to TRBJ2-6; maybe TRBD1 (6 bases). V lost 2 bases, J lost 1 base, and 9 bases lay in between. Germline V CDR1 and CDR2: MNHEY, SVGEGT. CDR3 length: 16 residues. CDR3: CASSYGQGSGANVLTF. The CDR3 DNA sequence: TGTGCCAGCAGTTACGGCCAGGGGTCTGGGGCCAACGTCCTGACTTTC.

This clonotype was seen more than once but under ten times. This chain links TRBV7-3 with TRBJ1-6; possible D gene TRBD1, 6 bases. V lost 2 bases and J lost 10, with 15 bases in between. This CDR3 has 15 residues. Germline V lookup: CDR1 SGHTA, CDR2 FQGTGA. The CDR3 coding sequence is TGTGCCAGCAGCTTAGTCGGCAGGGGAAAGTCACCCCTCCACTTT. This codes for CASSLVGRGKSPLHF.

The rearrangement joins TRBV6-1 to TRBJ2-3; D perhaps matches TRBD2 (6 bases). Germline assignment: CDR1 MNHNS and CDR2 SASEGT. Trimming took off 7 bases at V and 6 bases at J, with 14 bases between the two ends. The CDR3 is made up of 13 amino acids. CDR3 DNA sequence: TGTGCCAGCACGCTAGGCGGGACGGATACGCAGTATTTT. It is translated as CASTLGGTDTQYF.